This is a list of T cell receptor beta chains from one sample in a study of beta chain features in type 1 diabetes. Using immunoSEQ multiplex PCR, the repertoire was profiled, and TCRdb retains in-frame clones only, with some absent. In the table there are roughly 350,000 clones, 9.6% of which are singletons. The sequencing sample was made of central memory CD4+ T cells from blood. The origin of the receptors is a man aged 25 to 40 with type 1 diabetes. CDR3s include the opening cysteine and the closing phenylalanine or tryptophan. A D gene is named only where the DNA matches it firmly. Size tells how often a clone was seen (once, few, many) or the class of an expanded clone, and some rows leave it out.

d_gene: TRBD1
j_gene: TRBJ2-1
abundance: -
v_gene: TRBV6-1
CDR3nt: TGTGCCAGCAGAAGTACAGGGGGGAGTGAGCAGTTCTTC
CDR3aa: CASRSTGGSEQFF

d_gene: -
j_gene: TRBJ1-2
abundance: few
v_gene: TRBV28
CDR3nt: TGTGCCAGCACCCATTCACGGCACTTCTATGGCTACACCTTC
CDR3aa: CASTHSRHFYGYTF

d_gene: -
j_gene: TRBJ2-3
abundance: -
v_gene: TRBV6-6
CDR3nt: TGTGCCAGCAGTTACCTGGTTACGGATACGCAGTATTTT
CDR3aa: CASSYLVTDTQYF

d_gene: -
j_gene: TRBJ2-5
abundance: few
v_gene: TRBV5-5
CDR3nt: TGTGCCAGCAGCCCCTTTGCCGGGGAGACCCAGTACTTC
CDR3aa: CASSPFAGETQYF

d_gene: TRBD1
j_gene: TRBJ1-2
abundance: -
v_gene: TRBV2
CDR3nt: TGTGCCAGCAGTGAGCCGGACAGGGGGGATGGCTACACCTTC
CDR3aa: CASSEPDRGDGYTF

d_gene: -
j_gene: TRBJ2-1
abundance: many
v_gene: TRBV5-1
CDR3nt: TGCGCCAGCAGCCCTACCGCCGACGGTGAGCAGTTCTTC
CDR3aa: CASSPTADGEQFF

d_gene: TRBD2
j_gene: TRBJ2-5
abundance: -
v_gene: TRBV5-6
CDR3nt: TGTGCCAGCAGCATGACTAGCGGGGGACAAGAGACCCAGTACTTC
CDR3aa: CASSMTSGGQETQYF

d_gene: TRBD1
j_gene: TRBJ1-4
abundance: few
v_gene: TRBV28
CDR3nt: TGTGCCAGCAAGAGGGGGCAGGAGGAAAAACTGTTTTTT
CDR3aa: CASKRGQEEKLFF

d_gene: -
j_gene: TRBJ2-2
abundance: few
v_gene: TRBV4-3
CDR3nt: TGCGCCAGCAGCCAGACAGGTGTCAACACCGGGGAGCTGTTTTTT
CDR3aa: CASSQTGVNTGELFF

d_gene: TRBD1
j_gene: TRBJ2-6
abundance: few
v_gene: TRBV6-4
CDR3nt: TGTGCCAGCAGTGACTCGGGACAGGGAGGTCCCTCTGGGGCCAACGTCCTGACTTTC
CDR3aa: CASSDSGQGGPSGANVLTF

d_gene: TRBD2
j_gene: TRBJ2-7
abundance: -
v_gene: TRBV6-1
CDR3nt: TGTGCCAGCAGTGGAGCCCGAGCGGGAGGGAACGAGCAGTACTTC
CDR3aa: CASSGARAGGNEQYF

d_gene: -
j_gene: TRBJ2-3
abundance: few
v_gene: TRBV7-9
CDR3nt: TGTGCCAGCAGCTTAGGGGCGTACCCGAACACAGATACGCAGTATTTT
CDR3aa: CASSLGAYPNTDTQYF

d_gene: -
j_gene: TRBJ2-7
abundance: few
v_gene: TRBV27
CDR3nt: TGTGCCAGCAGCTGGGGAGCGGCGGCCTACGAGCAGTACTTC
CDR3aa: CASSWGAAAYEQYF

d_gene: -
j_gene: TRBJ1-5
abundance: -
v_gene: TRBV5-1
CDR3nt: TGCGCCAGCAGCCAAACAGGGTCGAGGGAGCAGCCCCAGCATTTT
CDR3aa: CASSQTGSREQPQHF

d_gene: TRBD1
j_gene: TRBJ1-2
abundance: -
v_gene: TRBV5-1
CDR3nt: TGCGCCAGCAGCTCGGACAGGGGGCAGGTTGGCTACACCTTC
CDR3aa: CASSSDRGQVGYTF

d_gene: -
j_gene: TRBJ2-1
abundance: -
v_gene: TRBV27
CDR3nt: TGTGCCAGCAGATCCGGGACGGCGAGGACCTACAATGAGCAGTTCTTC
CDR3aa: CASRSGTARTYNEQFF

d_gene: -
j_gene: TRBJ2-5
abundance: few
v_gene: TRBV7-2
CDR3nt: TGTGCCAGCAGCCTCTGGACCAGCTTAGGTGGGGACCAGTACTTC
CDR3aa: CASSLWTSLGGDQYF

d_gene: TRBD2
j_gene: TRBJ2-1
abundance: few
v_gene: TRBV14
CDR3nt: TGTGCCAGCAGCCACCCGGGGGGGGTAACTACGAATGAGCAGTTCTTC
CDR3aa: CASSHPGGVTTNEQFF

d_gene: -
j_gene: TRBJ1-2
abundance: -
v_gene: TRBV4-1
CDR3nt: TGCGCCAGCAGCCAAGTGGCCAGGGGCGACTATGGCTACACCTTC
CDR3aa: CASSQVARGDYGYTF

d_gene: TRBD2
j_gene: TRBJ2-7
abundance: -
v_gene: TRBV5-1
CDR3nt: TGCGCCAGCAGCGAGGGACTAGCGGGAACCTACGAGCAGTACTTC
CDR3aa: CASSEGLAGTYEQYF

d_gene: -
j_gene: TRBJ2-7
abundance: -
v_gene: TRBV11-2
CDR3nt: TGTGCCAGCAGCCCCGAACCCTACGAGCAGTACTTC
CDR3aa: CASSPEPYEQYF

d_gene: -
j_gene: TRBJ2-7
abundance: few
v_gene: TRBV20-1
CDR3nt: TGCAGTTACGGGAAGAGCTACGAGCAGTACTTC
CDR3aa: CSYGKSYEQYF

d_gene: -
j_gene: TRBJ2-1
abundance: few
v_gene: TRBV5-1
CDR3nt: TGCGCCAGCAGCTTGGAGAGGAACAATGAGCAGTTCTTC
CDR3aa: CASSLERNNEQFF

d_gene: -
j_gene: TRBJ2-2
abundance: few
v_gene: TRBV7-2
CDR3nt: TGTGCCAGCAGCTTCGGTCGAACCGGGGAGCTGTTTTTT
CDR3aa: CASSFGRTGELFF

d_gene: -
j_gene: TRBJ1-4
abundance: few
v_gene: TRBV28
CDR3nt: TGTGCAAGCGGAGCAGACGCTAATGAAAAACTGTTTTTT
CDR3aa: CASGADANEKLFF

d_gene: TRBD1
j_gene: TRBJ2-5
abundance: -
v_gene: TRBV5-6
CDR3nt: TGTGCCAGCAGTTGGGACAGAGAAGAGACCCAGTACTTC
CDR3aa: CASSWDREETQYF

d_gene: -
j_gene: TRBJ1-1
abundance: few
v_gene: TRBV7-8
CDR3nt: TGTGCCAGCAGCTCACTGTGGGGGAACACTGAAGCTTTCTTT
CDR3aa: CASSSLWGNTEAFF

d_gene: TRBD1
j_gene: TRBJ2-7
abundance: few
v_gene: TRBV5-4
CDR3nt: TGTGCCAGCAGCCATGACAGGGCCTACGAGCAGTACTTC
CDR3aa: CASSHDRAYEQYF

d_gene: TRBD2
j_gene: TRBJ2-2
abundance: -
v_gene: TRBV14
CDR3nt: TGTGCCAAAACTAGCGGGGGGACAAAAAACACCGGGGAGCTGTTTTTT
CDR3aa: CAKTSGGTKNTGELFF

d_gene: -
j_gene: TRBJ2-2
abundance: -
v_gene: TRBV2
CDR3nt: TGTGCCGGATCACTACAGGGAGGTAACACCGGGGAGCTGTTTTTT
CDR3aa: CAGSLQGGNTGELFF

d_gene: TRBD1
j_gene: TRBJ1-2
abundance: -
v_gene: TRBV28
CDR3nt: TGTGCCAGCAGTTTATCCGCACAGGGGCGCTATGGCTACACCTTC
CDR3aa: CASSLSAQGRYGYTF

d_gene: -
j_gene: TRBJ2-7
abundance: -
v_gene: TRBV28
CDR3nt: TGTGCCAGCAGAGGGAGACATGCTTACGAGCAGTACTTC
CDR3aa: CASRGRHAYEQYF

d_gene: -
j_gene: TRBJ1-2
abundance: -
v_gene: TRBV18
CDR3nt: TGTGCCAGCTCAGTACAGAATGGCTACACCTTC
CDR3aa: CASSVQNGYTF

d_gene: -
j_gene: TRBJ2-5
abundance: few
v_gene: TRBV10-3
CDR3nt: TGTGCCAGCAGTCGCACGGCTAGCGTCCCCAGGGGGACCCAGTACTTC
CDR3aa: CASSRTASVPRGTQYF

d_gene: -
j_gene: TRBJ2-5
abundance: -
v_gene: TRBV7-6
CDR3nt: TGTGCCAGCAGCTTAGGAGCCCTCGGACAAGAGACCCAGTACTTC
CDR3aa: CASSLGALGQETQYF

d_gene: -
j_gene: TRBJ2-7
abundance: -
v_gene: TRBV11-2
CDR3nt: TGTGCCAGCAGCCCCTTAGTGGTCTCCTACGAGCAGTACTTC
CDR3aa: CASSPLVVSYEQYF

d_gene: -
j_gene: TRBJ1-5
abundance: -
v_gene: TRBV28
CDR3nt: TGTGCCAGCAGTGACAGGTTGCCCCCATGGTTCCAGCATTTT
CDR3aa: CASSDRLPPWFQHF

d_gene: -
j_gene: TRBJ1-2
abundance: -
v_gene: TRBV6-4
CDR3nt: TGTGCCAGCAGTGACGGATCGTATGGCTACACCTTC
CDR3aa: CASSDGSYGYTF

d_gene: -
j_gene: TRBJ1-5
abundance: -
v_gene: TRBV14
CDR3nt: TGTGCCAGCAGCCAAGCCGGGAGCAATCAGCCCCAGCATTTT
CDR3aa: CASSQAGSNQPQHF

d_gene: -
j_gene: TRBJ1-4
abundance: -
v_gene: TRBV7-9
CDR3nt: TGTGCCAGCAGCCCGATCGCAACTAATGAAAAACTGTTTTTT
CDR3aa: CASSPIATNEKLFF

d_gene: -
j_gene: TRBJ2-1
abundance: -
v_gene: TRBV7-6
CDR3nt: TGTGCCAGCAGCTTAACGGCATTATACAATGAGCAGTTCTTC
CDR3aa: CASSLTALYNEQFF

d_gene: -
j_gene: TRBJ2-3
abundance: few
v_gene: TRBV5-1
CDR3nt: TGCGCCAGCAGCTCAACCACAGATACGCAGTATTTT
CDR3aa: CASSSTTDTQYF

d_gene: -
j_gene: TRBJ2-3
abundance: -
v_gene: TRBV7-9
CDR3nt: TGTGCCAGCAGCTTAGCGGATTGGGGCAGTCATACGCAGTATTTT
CDR3aa: CASSLADWGSHTQYF

d_gene: -
j_gene: TRBJ1-3
abundance: -
v_gene: TRBV28
CDR3nt: TGTGCCAGCTCACCGGGGGGGAGAGGAAACACCATATATTTT
CDR3aa: CASSPGGRGNTIYF

d_gene: TRBD2
j_gene: TRBJ2-7
abundance: many
v_gene: TRBV14
CDR3nt: TGTGCCAGCAGCCAAGTTAGGCAGCGGGAGGGCTTCGAGCAGTACTTC
CDR3aa: CASSQVRQREGFEQYF

d_gene: -
j_gene: TRBJ2-7
abundance: -
v_gene: TRBV9
CDR3nt: TGTGCCAGCAGCACCACAGGATACGAGCAGTACTTC
CDR3aa: CASSTTGYEQYF